The following is a T cell receptor beta chain sequence with its context. What it recognizes is unknown. The sample holds other DNA sequences that translate to the same CDR3. This CDR3 is 12 amino acids long. Trimming stripped 3 bases from V and 2 bases from J, with 5 bases between. Germline V gives CDR1 GTSNPN, CDR2 SVGIG (reference sequence). The record originates from a study of shared clonotypes between healthy human individuals. Study-wide results and caveats: Inspection by rarefaction showed sorted-subset sequencing to be incomplete despite large depth. Investigators collected only blood, and repertoires in tissues likely differ. A handful of donors showed sharing of approximately 5% of naive CD4 clonotypes. Naive subsets usually exceeded memory subsets in estimated richness.

Sequencing used immunoSEQ multiplex PCR; TCRdb keeps in-frame clones, though not all of them. This sample has over a million clones, with approximately 78% found just once. Source material: memory CD4+ T cells from PBMCs. Stated subset: CD45RA-negative fraction. The clonotype originates from a man between 18 and 29 years old in good health. Some clones in this sample may be carry-over from other donors' samples. This chain links TRBV30 with TRBJ1-5; no definite D call. The CDR3 sequence is CAWSGRNQPQHF. In DNA, the CDR3 is TGTGCCTGGAGCGGGCGCAATCAGCCCCAGCATTTT.